The sample holds many counts of the clone carrying this TCR beta chain. What it binds is not known. The V gene lost 0 bases and the J gene lost 5 bases, with 14 bases spanning the gap. The CDR3 is made up of 17 amino acids. Germline CDR1 LGHNA, CDR2 YSLEER. This record comes from a study of T cells after yellow fever vaccination. UMIs and a universal primer site were added when TCR cDNA was made by 5'RACE template switching. MiXCR, run by TCRdb on the 5' RACE reads, gives a single entry per CDR3 protein. The table records about 160,000 distinct CDR3 sequences, 6% to 7.5% of them present only once. Study outcomes and limitations: Post-booster repertoires contained most primary-vaccination clones again (about 95% CD4, roughly 90% CD8). The appearance of a small share of clonotypes in both CD4 and CD8 compartments was observed.

The source of this sequence is a young man who received the YFV17D yellow fever vaccine. J is TRBJ1-6 and V is TRBV4-3, with unresolved D. Sequences were derived from CD4+ T cells sorted from PBMCs, sampled more than 4 days after the first yellow fever vaccination. The CDR3 here is CASSQEAIQSHNSPLHF. CDR3 nucleotides: TGCGCCAGCAGCCAAGAAGCTATACAGAGCCATAATTCACCCCTCCACTTT.